This note documents a single T cell receptor (beta chain) sequence. As yet, its antigen is unknown. Study donors comprised healthy, HIV-negative adults devoid of recent acute infection or vaccination. Partitioning of CD4+ cells yielded a CD45RA+ naive subset and a CD45RA-negative memory subset. V lost 0 bases and J 2 bases, leaving 9 bases between the germline ends. The CDR3 contains 15 residues. Germline V gene sequence: CDR1 MDHEN, CDR2 SYDVKM. TCRdb's copy holds only in-frame clones and misses some; the assay was immunoSEQ multiplex PCR. The table has a few million clones, 85% to 95% seen once. The record originates from a study of shared clonotypes between healthy human individuals. General study findings and limits: Across subsets, estimated richness was generally greater for naive than for memory populations. Only a few donors were included, so the genetic and exposure-history diversity represented was limited.

The V and J genes are TRBV28 and TRBJ2-3; D uncertain. The sequence derives from a man between 18 and 29 years old in good health. Some clones in this sample may be carry-over from other donors' samples. The sequenced material came from naive CD4+ T cells from PBMCs. Stated subset: CD45RA+ positively selected. Written as DNA, the CDR3 is TGTGCCAGCAGTTTATGGTTAGGCCCCACAGATACGCAGTATTTT. Translated, it gives CASSLWLGPTDTQYF.